One and the same sample provided the 27 T cell receptor beta chains below, sequenced in a study of OX40 agonist ivuxolimab in advanced cancers. Profiled with immunoSEQ multiplex PCR; TCRdb holds only in-frame clones, not every one. Of about 77,000 clones listed, under 90% are singletons. Sequencing was performed on CD4+ or CD8+ T cells sorted from blood, taken in a trial of the OX40 agonist ivuxolimab. The receptors originated from an adult with an advanced solid tumor such as melanoma, head and neck, liver or kidney cancer.

This clone was seen more than once but under ten times. The chain couples TRBV11-2 to TRBJ2-1, with a tentative D call TRBD2 (6 bases). The V gene lost 3 bases and the J gene lost 0 bases, with 6 bases spanning the gap. Germline-derived CDR1 and CDR2 are SGHAT and FQNNGV. This CDR3 contains 14 residues. The CDR3 nucleotides are TGTGCCAGCAGCTTGGGAGGCTCCTACAATGAGCAGTTCTTC. This sequence encodes CASSLGGSYNEQFF.

The J gene is TRBJ2-7, the V gene TRBV6-5, with 7 bases matching TRBD2. The V segment lost 2 bases and the J segment 1 base; nucleotides outside the gene matches: 5. The V gene's germline CDR1 is MNHEY and CDR2 SVGAGI. The CDR3 is 15 amino acids. CDR3 amino acids: CASSYLRLASYEQYF. The DNA for the CDR3 is TGTGCCAGCAGTTACCTCCGACTAGCATCCTACGAGCAGTACTTC.

J is TRBJ1-1 and V is TRBV7-8, with D tentatively TRBD1 (6 bases). CDR3 length: 15 residues. Trimming pared 7 bases from V and 1 base from J, leaving 16 bases between. The germline V gene encodes CDR1 SGHVS and CDR2 FQNEAQ. The CDR3 sequence is CASTRTGMENTEAFF. In DNA, the CDR3 is TGTGCCAGCACCCGAACAGGGATGGAGAACACTGAAGCTTTCTTT.

In nucleotides, the CDR3 is TGTGCCAGCAACAGGGGAGGCACCGGGGAGCTGTTTTTT. Translating it yields CASNRGGTGELFF. The chain carries TRBV5-4 and TRBJ2-2; weak D call: TRBD1 (7 bases). The germline V and J ends were trimmed by 6 bases and 4 bases, with 10 bases remaining between them. Germline assignment: CDR1 SGHNT and CDR2 YYREEE (reference sequence). The CDR3 runs 13 residues.

Within the sample, this clone is medium-sized. V gene TRBV5-4 combines with J gene TRBJ1-1; D possibly corresponds to TRBD1 (5 bases). V gave up 0 bases and J gave up 0 bases, with 9 bases separating them. CDR1 SGHNT and CDR2 YYREEE come from the germline V gene (reference sequence). This CDR3 is 15 amino acids long. The DNA for the CDR3 is TGTGCCAGCAGCTTGGCGAGGGGAATGAACACTGAAGCTTTCTTT. It codes for CASSLARGMNTEAFF.

V gene TRBV30 combines with J gene TRBJ1-4; D remains ambiguous. CDR3 size: 13 residues. Looked up from germline, CDR1 is GTSNPN and CDR2 is SVGIG (reference sequence). V was trimmed by 2 bases and J by 4 bases, leaving 8 bases between them. CDR3: CAWSSQFNEKLFF. In DNA form, the CDR3 reads TGTGCCTGGAGTAGTCAGTTTAATGAAAAACTGTTTTTT.

The V gene is TRBV29-1, the J gene TRBJ2-3, with 8 positions matching TRBD1. Germline-derived CDR1 and CDR2 are SQVTM and ANQGSEA. This CDR3 contains 14 residues. V shed 7 bases, J shed 0 bases, and the junction held 6 bases outside the gene matches. CDR3 loop: CSARQGTSTDTQYF. The CDR3 coding sequence is TGCAGCGCCCGACAGGGGACTAGCACAGATACGCAGTATTTT.

This chain joins TRBV2 and TRBJ1-6; D gene uncertain. In germline, CDR1 is SNHLY, CDR2 FYNNEI. The CDR3 has 12 residues. The germline V and J ends were trimmed by 7 bases and 7 bases, with 8 bases remaining between them. CDR3 bases: TGTGCCAGCACTCCCAGAAATTCACCCCTCCACTTT. It codes for CASTPRNSPLHF. The whole variable domain, remainder taken from reference TRBV2 and TRBJ1-6, is EPEVTQTPSHQVTQMGQEVILRCVPISNHLYFYWYRQILGQKVEFLVSFYNNEISEKSEIFDDQFSVERPDGSNFTLKIRSTKLEDSAMYFCASTPRNSPLHFGNGTRLTVT.

This chain links TRBV19 with TRBJ1-2; tentative D call: TRBD1 (6 bases). Germline CDR1 LNHDA, CDR2 SQIVND (reference sequence). V was cut by 5 bases and J by 4 bases, with 11 bases left in between. This CDR3 contains 13 residues. The CDR3 DNA reads as TGTGCCAGTAGTGGGCAGGGGCGCTATGGCTACACCTTC. It translates to CASSGQGRYGYTF.

The rearrangement links TRBV5-1 to TRBJ1-2; 7 bases align to TRBD1. Losses at the gene ends were 0 bases for V and 7 bases for J; bases not matched to a gene: 3. Germline V gene sequence: CDR1 SGHRS, CDR2 YFSETQ. CDR3 size: 13 residues. CDR3 coding DNA: TGCGCCAGCAGCTTGGAACAGGGGTTTGGCTACACCTTC. Amino acid sequence: CASSLEQGFGYTF.

The gene calls are TRBV5-1 and TRBJ2-3; 8 nucleotides agree with TRBD1. Germline V gives CDR1 SGHRS, CDR2 YFSETQ. Trimming took 3 bases from V and 3 from J; bases not matched to a gene: 6. The CDR3 runs to 15 residues. The CDR3 sequence is CASSWTGRTTDTQYF. As DNA, the CDR3 is TGCGCCAGCAGCTGGACAGGGAGGACGACAGATACGCAGTATTTT.

This chain uses TRBV15 with TRBJ2-3, with TRBD2 as a possible D gene (5 bases). This CDR3 has 13 amino acids. Germline V gene data show CDR1 as LNHNV and CDR2 as YYDKDF (reference sequence). The V end lost 8 bases, the J end lost 2 bases, and 11 bases lay between the germline ends. This CDR3 reads CATRMEATDTQYF. The CDR3 DNA follows: TGTGCCACCCGGATGGAGGCCACAGATACGCAGTATTTT. The variable domain in full, completed from reference TRBV15 and TRBJ2-3, reads DAMVIQNPRYQVTQFGKPVTLSCSQTLNHNVMYWYQQKSSQAPKLLFHYYDKDFNNEADTPDNFQSRRPNTSFCFLDIRSPGLGDTAMYLCATRMEATDTQYFGPGTRLTVL.

The genes are TRBV4-2 and TRBJ2-2, with D possibly TRBD2 on 6 matching bases. This CDR3 spans 15 amino acids. Trimming stripped 1 base from V and 3 bases from J, with 9 bases between. The germline CDR1 and CDR2 sequences are LGHNA and YNFKEQ. The CDR3 protein is CASSQAGDHTGELFF. The DNA of the CDR3 is TGTGCCAGCAGCCAAGCGGGAGACCACACCGGGGAGCTGTTTTTT.

This clone has just a few counts. The chain combines TRBV2 with TRBJ2-2; no definite D call. This CDR3 has 14 residues. CDR1 SNHLY and CDR2 FYNNEI come from the germline V gene. The V end was cut by 6 bases, the J end by 6 bases, with 14 bases between. The CDR3 is CASRMITTAGELFF. CDR3 in DNA: TGTGCCAGCAGGATGATAACTACGGCCGGGGAGCTGTTTTTT.

The genes are TRBV4-1 and TRBJ1-1; 7 bases are shared with TRBD1. The CDR3 runs to 16 residues. V dropped 3 bases and J dropped 6; count of bases not matched to a gene: 13. CDR1 is MGHRA, CDR2 YSYEKL, per germline. Here the CDR3 DNA reads TGCGCCAGCAGCCATAATGACAGGGTGGAATTAGCTGAAGCTTTCTTT. Translation: CASSHNDRVELAEAFF.

The genes are TRBV27 and TRBJ2-5, with D possibly being TRBD1 (5 bases). The end of the DNA fits TRBJ2-7 better, so the J call may be wrong. The germline gives CDR1 MNHEY, CDR2 SMNVEV (reference sequence). The CDR3 length is 14 residues. This CDR3 reads CASSLRQGYYEQYF. The CDR3, as DNA: TGTGCCAGCAGTTTACGGCAGGGCTACTACGAGCAGTACTTC.

This clone was observed once. V usage is TRBV5-1 and J usage is TRBJ2-5, with 7 bases identical to TRBD1. This CDR3 has 14 amino acids. Germline V lookup: CDR1 SGHRS, CDR2 YFSETQ. Trimming at V came to 4 bases and at J to 7 bases, leaving 10 bases not matched to a gene. DNA for the CDR3: TGCGCCAGCAGCCCCCGCGGACAGGAGGTGACCCAGTACTTC. It is translated as CASSPRGQEVTQYF.

This clone was observed a single time. The rearrangement uses TRBV6-1 and TRBJ1-1, with TRBD1 identical over 8 bases. The germline V gene has CDR1 MNHNS and CDR2 SASEGT. With V trimmed by 2 bases and J by 1 base, 9 bases remained unmatched. This CDR3 has 17 amino acids. The CDR3 region is CASSEQGAGWSNTEAFF. The CDR3 DNA reads TGTGCCAGCAGTGAACAGGGGGCAGGTTGGTCGAACACTGAAGCTTTCTTT.

The rearrangement uses TRBV11-2 and TRBJ2-7, with 7 bases identical to TRBD2. The ends lost 6 bases at V and 4 bases at J; junction bases unmatched: 9. In germline, CDR1 is SGHAT, CDR2 FQNNGV. The CDR3 spans 14 residues. CDR3 nucleotides: TGTGCCAGCAGGAGGATTGGCGGGGGTTACGAGCAGTACTTC. This sequence encodes CASRRIGGGYEQYF.

This clone was seen once. The V and J genes are TRBV2 and TRBJ1-1; D may be TRBD1 (5 bases). V was clipped by 4 bases and J by 1 base, with 10 bases between them. CDR1 is SNHLY and CDR2 is FYNNEI in the germline V gene. The CDR3 length is 14 residues. The DNA for the CDR3 is TGTGCCAGCAGTGTGGAGAGGGGGAACACTGAAGCTTTCTTT. Translated, it gives CASSVERGNTEAFF.

The chain links TRBV5-6 to TRBJ1-5; no clear D gene. The V end was cut by 0 bases, the J end by 1 base, with 8 bases between. Germline assignment: CDR1 SGHDT and CDR2 YYEEEE. The CDR3 length is 15 residues. The CDR3 DNA follows: TGTGCCAGCAGCTTGGCGGCGGGGAGCAATCAGCCCCAGCATTTT. It translates to CASSLAAGSNQPQHF.

The gene calls are TRBV7-8 and TRBJ1-3; a possible D gene is TRBD1 (6 bases). V was cut by 5 bases and J by 3 bases, with 23 bases left in between. Germline CDR1 is SGHVS and CDR2 is FQNEAQ. The length of the CDR3 is 18 residues. The CDR3 reads CASSGGRIPPGRGNTIYF. CDR3 nucleotides: TGTGCCAGCAGCGGGGGGCGGATTCCCCCTGGTCGTGGAAACACCATATATTTT.

CDR3 loop: CASSLGRGPGQETQYF. CDR3 bases: TGCGCCAGCAGCTTGGGACGGGGGCCAGGGCAAGAGACCCAGTACTTC. J is TRBJ2-5 and V is TRBV5-1, with D perhaps matching TRBD1 or TRBD2 (6 bases each). Trimming cost V 0 bases and J 2 bases, with 14 bases left between them. The CDR3 length is 16 residues. Germline CDR1 SGHRS, CDR2 YFSETQ.

The chain uses TRBV6-4 and TRBJ2-1; TRBD1 aligns across 11 bases. CDR1 MRHNA and CDR2 SNTAGT come from the germline V gene. The CDR3 covers 15 residues. The ends lost 6 bases at V and 8 bases at J; junction bases unmatched: 9. The CDR3 loop is CASRRSGTGGDEQFF. In nucleotides, the CDR3 is TGTGCCAGCAGGCGGTCCGGGACAGGGGGGGATGAGCAGTTCTTC.

The gene calls are TRBV6-1 and TRBJ2-7, with 7 bases matching TRBD2. The germline CDR1 and CDR2 sequences are MNHNS and SASEGT. This CDR3 spans 12 amino acids. V lost 6 bases to trimming and J lost 5 bases; unmatched junction nucleotides: 4. CDR3 DNA: TGTGCCAGCAGCGTCGGGACTAACGAGCAGTACTTC. Amino acid sequence: CASSVGTNEQYF.

This clone appeared a single time. The chain employs TRBV5-1 and TRBJ1-6; D perhaps matches TRBD1 (5 bases). The CDR3 extends over 16 amino acids. The germline V and J ends were trimmed by 0 bases and 6 bases, with 13 bases remaining between them. From germline, CDR1 is SGHRS and CDR2 YFSETQ. The CDR3 sequence: CASSLGRGEVNSPLHF. The CDR3 bases are TGCGCCAGCAGCTTGGGGCGAGGGGAGGTTAATTCACCCCTCCACTTT.

The V call is TRBV5-1, the J call TRBJ2-3; TRBD1 aligns across 8 bases. Germline trimming cut 4 bases from V and 3 bases from J; bases unmatched to any gene: 7. This CDR3 is 15 amino acids long. From germline, CDR1 is SGHRS and CDR2 YFSETQ. CDR3: CASSTRQGWTDTQYF. In DNA, the CDR3 is TGCGCCAGCAGCACACGACAGGGGTGGACAGATACGCAGTATTTT.